The clone carrying this T cell receptor (beta chain) turned up a few times. Sample barcodes and UMIs were carried by the TCR alpha and TCR beta cDNA libraries that 5'RACE generated with constant-segment primers. TCRdb reanalysed the 5' RACE reads using MiXCR and keeps one entry per CDR3 protein. The sample has approximately 400,000 distinct CDR3 sequences, over 15% seen once; the top ten hold roughly a fifth. The sample belongs to a study of T-cell memory formation after mild COVID-19. The germline V and J ends were trimmed by 8 bases and 3 bases, with 8 bases remaining between them. The CDR3 extends over 11 amino acids. CDR1 is SGHTA and CDR2 is FQGNSA in the germline V gene.

This TCR was recovered from a young man who had mild COVID-19 (a few samples of this study predate the infection). Cell type and time point are not known. Input material: PBMCs or a T cell subset sorted from them (not recorded which). The V call is TRBV7-2, the J call TRBJ2-7, with D maybe TRBD1 (6 bases). Written as DNA, the CDR3 is TGTGCCAGCGCCAGGGGCTACGAGCAGTACTTC. Residues: CASARGYEQYF.